These 2 T cell receptor beta chains were sequenced from one sample in a study of blood T cell repertoires in COVID-19 (dated by TCRdb to 2020 to 2022). Library preparation employed the immunoSEQ multiplex PCR assay. The immuneACCESS repertoire file appears here via TCRdb, limited to in-frame rearrangements. These files lack a portion of the clones; in checked studies, under half of the deficit traces to unresolved V genes, and the cause of the others is not known. The sample profile shows roughly 120,000 clones; 90% of them were found once. The top ten hold 3.8% of the sample. Sequenced sample: peripheral blood. These receptor sequences come from a woman aged 55 to 70 with COVID-19, enrolled during active disease.

The chain has TRBV10-3 and TRBJ1-6; the D is unclear. The CDR3 has 15 amino acids. The germline CDR1 and CDR2 sequences are ENHRY and SYGVKD. Trimming removed 11 bases at V and 6 bases at J, with 20 bases between. CDR3 in amino acids: CAASGAAIGNSPLHF. The CDR3 bases are TGTGCCGCCAGCGGTGCGGCGATAGGTAATTCACCCCTCCACTTT.

Here the CDR3 DNA reads TGCAGCGTAAAATTGGCGGACAGACCCTACACCTTC. Encoded protein: CSVKLADRPYTF. The chain recombines TRBV29-1 with TRBJ1-2, with D perhaps TRBD1 (6 bases). The CDR3 sequence is 12 residues long. V lost 6 bases and J 10 bases, leaving 18 bases between the germline ends. Germline CDR1 SQVTM, CDR2 ANQGSEA.